A single sample is the source of the 25 T cell receptor beta chains below, sequenced in a study of cytotoxic CD8 clonotypes in ibrutinib-treated CLL. Clones were sequenced by immunoSEQ multiplex PCR, and TCRdb holds only the in-frame ones, with some missing. The table has around 200,000 clones, 60% to 80% seen once. The specimen comprised PBMCs, sampled after 12 months of ibrutinib treatment. Receptors originate from a human donor with chronic lymphocytic leukemia.

The rearrangement links TRBV11-2 to TRBJ1-6, with TRBD1 matching over 7 bases. CDR3 size: 15 residues. CDR1 is SGHAT and CDR2 is FQNNGV in the germline V gene. The V gene end was trimmed by 5 bases and the J gene end by 7 bases; junction bases not matched to a gene: 8. Written as DNA, the CDR3 is TGTGCCAGCAGCCACCGGGACAGCGAGAATTCACCCCTCCACTTT. Encoded protein: CASSHRDSENSPLHF.

The chain links TRBV7-5 to TRBJ1-1. TRBV7-5 is deemed a pseudogene. The CDR3 sequence is 15 residues long. The CDR3 protein is CVRSLVGLPNTEAFF. The CDR3 nucleotides are TGTGTCAGAAGCTTAGTTGGGTTACCGAACACTGAAGCTTTCTTT.

This clone was detected once. This chain joins TRBV18 and TRBJ2-2; 7 nucleotides agree with TRBD1. V was clipped by 5 bases and J by 1 base; unmatched bases: 7. Germline CDR1 and CDR2: KGHSH and LQKENI. The CDR3 loop spans 16 amino acids. CDR3 sequence reads: CASSGEGQVNTGELFF. The CDR3 DNA follows: TGTGCCAGCTCAGGTGAAGGACAGGTGAACACCGGGGAGCTGTTTTTT.

The chain recombines TRBV29-1 with TRBJ2-1; no definite D call. V was trimmed by 7 bases and J by 6 bases, leaving 13 bases between them. The CDR3 length is 12 residues. CDR1 SQVTM and CDR2 ANQGSEA come from the germline V gene. The CDR3 nucleotides read TGCAGCGGGACCCGCAGGCTCAATGAGCAGTTCTTC. It translates to CSGTRRLNEQFF.

There are a few counts of this clone. The J gene is TRBJ1-1, the V gene TRBV6-5; D is undetermined. V was pared by 11 bases and J by 1 base, with 20 bases between. This CDR3 region has 15 residues. Per the germline V gene, CDR1 is MNHEY and CDR2 is SVGAGI. The CDR3, as DNA: TGTGCCTGCACCCCCTCCGCCGGGCGGAACACTGAAGCTTTCTTT. This sequence encodes CACTPSAGRNTEAFF.

V gene TRBV9 combines with J gene TRBJ2-7; D is unclear. Trimming took off 0 bases at V and 2 bases at J, with 6 bases between the two ends. CDR3 length: 13 residues. The V gene's germline CDR1 is SGDLS and CDR2 YYNGEE. The CDR3 DNA reads TGTGCCAGCAGCGTAGAAGGGACCTACGAGCAGTACTTC. Encoded protein: CASSVEGTYEQYF.

V usage is TRBV9 and J usage is TRBJ2-7, with 12 bases aligning to TRBD2. This CDR3 comprises 17 residues. The germline CDR1 and CDR2 sequences are SGDLS and YYNGEE. Unmatched junction bases numbered 11, after V lost 4 bases and J lost 3 bases. The CDR3 DNA follows: TGTGCCAGCAGCCCTCGACTAGCGGGAGAATTACTCTACGAGCAGTACTTC. Its protein is CASSPRLAGELLYEQYF.

This clone has just a few counts. The V gene is TRBV7-3, the J gene TRBJ2-2; D is unresolved. The CDR3 has 13 residues. Germline-derived CDR1 and CDR2 are SGHTA and FQGTGA. The V gene lost 1 base and the J gene lost 7 bases, with 7 bases spanning the gap. The DNA of the CDR3 is TGTGCCAGCAGCTTAATCCGGAGCGGGGAGCTGTTTTTT. Translation: CASSLIRSGELFF.

This clone has just a few counts. The V gene is TRBV20-1, the J gene TRBJ1-2; D is unclear. Germline CDR1 and CDR2: DFQATT and SNEGSKA (reference sequence). With 0 bases removed from V and 6 bases from J, the gap between germline ends came to 5 bases. The length of the CDR3 is 11 residues. CDR3: CSAREPNGYTF. DNA for the CDR3: TGCAGTGCTAGAGAGCCCAATGGCTACACCTTC.

This chain connects TRBV5-1 to TRBJ2-1, with D tentatively TRBD1 (6 bases). Trimming shortened V by 0 bases and J by 2 bases, and 9 bases separated the two germline ends. This CDR3 spans 15 amino acids. Germline V gene data show CDR1 as SGHRS and CDR2 as YFSETQ. The CDR3 DNA reads TGCGCCAGCAGCTTGGCCGGACAGACCTACAATGAGCAGTTCTTC. This gives the protein CASSLAGQTYNEQFF.

The chain links TRBV6-6 to TRBJ1-1, with D hard to call. V lost 2 bases and J 5 bases, leaving 18 bases between the germline ends. The CDR3 is made up of 16 amino acids. Germline-derived CDR1 and CDR2 are MNHNY and SVGAGI (reference sequence). CDR3 DNA: TGTGCCAGCAGTTACAGCGCCGTGGGTTGGTTAACTGAAGCTTTCTTT. Protein: CASSYSAVGWLTEAFF.

V is TRBV7-3 and J is TRBJ2-3; the D is unclear. In germline, CDR1 is SGHTA, CDR2 FQGTGA. The CDR3 sequence is 16 residues long. Between the trimmed V and J ends, which lost 3 bases and 2 bases, there was a span of 15 bases. The CDR3 loop reads CASSFERVLSTDTQYF. CDR3 DNA sequence: TGTGCCAGCAGCTTCGAAAGGGTGCTGTCCACAGATACGCAGTATTTT.

V and J are TRBV25-1 and TRBJ2-3; the D gene could be TRBD1 or TRBD2 (5 bases each). This CDR3 is 15 amino acids long. Trimming stripped 1 base from V and 2 bases from J, with 10 bases between. Germline loops: CDR1 MGHDK, CDR2 SYGVNS. CDR3 residues: CASSELWGTTDTQYF. CDR3 DNA: TGTGCCAGCAGTGAATTGTGGGGGACCACAGATACGCAGTATTTT.

The rearrangement uses TRBV11-2 and TRBJ2-2, with D unclear. Germline values: CDR1 SGHAT, CDR2 FQNNGV. V was cut by 1 base and J by 3 bases, with 12 bases left in between. The CDR3 spans 16 residues. Written as DNA, the CDR3 is TGTGCCAGCAGCTTAGTTAACTGGGTTGACACCGGGGAGCTGTTTTTT. This gives the protein CASSLVNWVDTGELFF.

The chain recombines TRBV6-1 with TRBJ2-7; weak D call: TRBD2 (6 bases). V was clipped by 5 bases and J by 4 bases, with 12 bases between them. Germline V gives CDR1 MNHNS, CDR2 SASEGT. This CDR3 contains 13 residues. The CDR3 loop is CASSWDLYYEQYF. The DNA of the CDR3 is TGTGCCAGCAGTTGGGACTTATATTACGAGCAGTACTTC.

This clone was seen more than once but under ten times. This rearrangement joins TRBV19 to TRBJ1-2; D ambiguous. Germline loops: CDR1 LNHDA, CDR2 SQIVND (reference sequence). The CDR3 contains 11 residues. V dropped 9 bases and J dropped 3 bases, with 8 bases sitting between them. The CDR3 DNA reads TGTGCCAGCAGAGACCACTATGGCTACACCTTC. Translating gives CASRDHYGYTF.

The chain links TRBV30 to TRBJ2-1, with D unresolved. Germline V lookup: CDR1 GTSNPN, CDR2 SVGIG (reference sequence). This CDR3 is built from 13 residues. V dropped 8 bases and J dropped 7 bases, with 18 bases sitting between them. CDR3 coding DNA: TGTGCCAAGGACGACCGGACCGGGAATGAGCAGTTCTTC. Its translation is CAKDDRTGNEQFF.

The CDR3 region is CASTALSSNTEAFF. The CDR3, as DNA: TGTGCCAGTACCGCGTTGAGTAGTAACACTGAAGCTTTCTTT. This chain joins TRBV19 and TRBJ1-1, with no clear D. The CDR3 sequence is 14 residues long. The V gene lost 7 bases and the J gene lost 2 bases, with 14 bases spanning the gap. Germline lookup yields CDR1 LNHDA and CDR2 SQIVND (reference sequence). The full variable domain, its missing parts supplied by reference TRBV19 and TRBJ1-1, is DGGITQSPKYLFRKEGQNVTLSCEQNLNHDAMYWYRQDPGQGLRLIYYSQIVNDFQKGDIAEGYSVSREKKESFPLTVTSAQKNPTAFYLCASTALSSNTEAFFGQGTRLTVV.

CDR3 residues: CSGSRGTGGVNEQFF. The CDR3 DNA is TGCAGCGGGAGCCGGGGGACAGGGGGAGTCAATGAGCAGTTCTTC. V and J are TRBV29-1 and TRBJ2-1; 11 positions match TRBD1. Germline CDR1 is SQVTM and CDR2 is ANQGSEA. With 7 bases clipped from V and 6 bases from J, the junction kept 11 bases outside the gene matches. The CDR3 is 15 residues long.

The chain combines TRBV7-2 with TRBJ1-2; D perhaps matches TRBD1 (6 bases). CDR3 length equals 14 residues. The V end lost 5 bases, the J end lost 7 bases, and 17 bases lay between the germline ends. Germline V lookup: CDR1 SGHTA, CDR2 FQGNSA. CDR3 amino acids: CASSHGGGGSGYTF. CDR3 coding DNA: TGTGCCAGCAGCCACGGAGGGGGAGGTAGTGGCTACACCTTC.

The V call is TRBV4-3, the J call TRBJ1-1, with D uncertain. The CDR3 has 15 residues. CDR1 LGHNA and CDR2 YSLEER come from the germline V gene. Trimming left V 0 bases short and J 1 base short, with 9 bases between. The CDR3 region is CASSQERRTNTEAFF. The CDR3 DNA reads as TGCGCCAGCAGCCAAGAGAGAAGGACGAACACTGAAGCTTTCTTT.

This sequence joins TRBV6-5 and TRBJ1-1; D gene unclear. Germline assignment: CDR1 MNHEY and CDR2 SVGAGI. The CDR3 loop spans 15 amino acids. V lost 2 bases and J lost 1, with 11 bases in between. This CDR3 is CASSYQRRTNTEAFF. CDR3 DNA: TGTGCCAGCAGTTACCAGCGACGGACGAACACTGAAGCTTTCTTT.

The chain uses TRBV6-1 and TRBJ2-6; D might be TRBD1 (6 bases). The CDR3 contains 17 residues. The ends were cut back, 4 bases at V and 1 base at J, with 14 bases in the middle. Per germline, CDR1 MNHNS and CDR2 SASEGT. CDR3 DNA: TGTGCCAGCAGTGTTAGGGGTAGGGGGTCTGGGGCCAACGTCCTGACTTTC. Residues: CASSVRGRGSGANVLTF.

The genes are TRBV27 and TRBJ1-5; 7 bases map to TRBD1. This CDR3 is 20 amino acids long. Germline V gene sequence: CDR1 MNHEY, CDR2 SMNVEV (reference sequence). Trimming took 0 bases from V and 0 from J; bases not matched to a gene: 14. The chain's CDR3 is CASSLSWGTDPSYSNQPQHF. For the CDR3, the DNA is TGTGCCAGCAGTTTATCGTGGGGGACAGACCCGTCTTATAGCAATCAGCCCCAGCATTTT.

The rearrangement links TRBV6-5 to TRBJ1-2; D is perhaps TRBD1 (5 bases). Germline V gene sequence: CDR1 MNHEY, CDR2 SVGAGI. The length of the CDR3 is 13 residues. V lost 7 bases, J lost 8 bases, and 17 bases lay in between. The CDR3 reads CASNPGGAGGYTF. The CDR3 DNA reads as TGTGCCAGCAACCCTGGAGGGGCAGGAGGCTACACCTTC.